These 27 T cell receptor beta chains were sequenced from one sample in a study of blood T cell repertoires in COVID-19. Produced via immunoSEQ multiplex PCR; TCRdb's table is partial and in-frame only. The sample has 190,000 or so clones; around 87% are singletons. The specimen was peripheral blood. These receptors all stem from a man in his forties with active or convalescent COVID-19.

This clone was detected a few times. The chain employs TRBV18 and TRBJ1-2; unclear D gene. This CDR3 spans 15 amino acids. CDR1 is KGHSH, CDR2 LQKENI, per germline. V lost 1 base to trimming and J lost 4 bases, with 13 bases between them. CDR3 amino acids: CASSPRQVMSYGYTF. CDR3 sequence (DNA): TGTGCCAGCTCACCACGCCAGGTGATGTCCTATGGCTACACCTTC.

This clone has only one observation. The chain joins TRBV6-2 or TRBV6-3 to TRBJ2-7; 9 bases align to TRBD1. V trimming: 5 bases; J trimming: 4 bases; junction bases outside the gene matches: 3. Germline V gene data show CDR1 as MNHEY and CDR2 as SVGEGT. The CDR3 runs 13 residues. The CDR3 protein is CASSRGQGYEQYF. CDR3 DNA sequence: TGTGCCAGCAGTCGGGGACAGGGTTACGAGCAGTACTTC.

Written as DNA, the CDR3 is TGTGCCAGCTCACCACCGGCAGGGGAAAACGAAAAACTGTTTTTT. Translating gives CASSPPAGENEKLFF. The chain combines TRBV18 with TRBJ1-4; D possibly corresponds to TRBD1 (6 bases). Germline V gives CDR1 KGHSH, CDR2 LQKENI. The V end lost 0 bases, the J end lost 8 bases, and 13 bases lay between the germline ends. CDR3 length: 15 residues.

This clone occurred once. The V call is TRBV29-1, the J call TRBJ2-7, with 8 bases fitting TRBD1. The germline V gene has CDR1 SQVTM and CDR2 ANQGSEA. The J segment lost 2 bases and the V segment lost 7 bases, leaving 10 bases of the junction unmatched. This CDR3 has 14 amino acids. CDR3 sequence: CSAARATGAYEQYF. The CDR3 DNA reads as TGCAGCGCTGCACGCGCGACAGGGGCCTACGAGCAGTACTTC.

V usage is TRBV5-1 and J usage is TRBJ2-5; tentatively, D is TRBD1 (6 bases). This CDR3 has 16 amino acids. Germline V CDR1 and CDR2: SGHRS, YFSETQ. V shed 1 base and J shed 5 bases, with 18 bases lying between them. CDR3 region: CASSLRRTAKDETQYF. DNA of the CDR3: TGCGCCAGCAGCTTGAGAAGGACAGCTAAAGACGAGACCCAGTACTTC.

This clone occurred once. The rearrangement joins TRBV6-2 or TRBV6-3 to TRBJ2-5, with D unresolved. Germline CDR1 reads MNHEY; CDR2 reads SVGEGT. V lost 2 bases to trimming and J lost 6 bases, with 16 bases between them. The CDR3 runs to 15 residues. The CDR3 region has the DNA TGTGCCAGCAGTTACGAGGTGGCAGCCAAGAAGACCCAGTACTTC. It translates to CASSYEVAAKKTQYF.

This clone occurred once. This chain uses TRBV28 with TRBJ1-4; possibly TRBD1 for D (6 bases). This CDR3 is 15 amino acids long. Germline assignment: CDR1 MDHEN and CDR2 SYDVKM. V lost 3 bases to trimming and J lost 6 bases, with 14 bases between them. The DNA for the CDR3 is TGTGCCAGCAGTTTTGGGTCGCAGGGGTATGAAAAACTGTTTTTT. Translating it yields CASSFGSQGYEKLFF. Supplemented by reference TRBV28 and TRBJ1-4, the full variable domain reads DVKVTQSSRYLVKRTGEKVFLECVQDMDHENMFWYRQDPGLGLRLIYFSYDVKMKEKGDIPEGYSVSREKKERFSLILESASTNQTSMYLCASSFGSQGYEKLFFGSGTQLSVL.

The chain has TRBV6-5 and TRBJ2-7; possibly TRBD2 for D (5 bases). Germline assignment: CDR1 MNHEY and CDR2 SVGAGI. The germline V and J ends were trimmed by 8 bases and 2 bases, with 16 bases remaining between them. The CDR3 has 14 residues. The CDR3: CASLSRGYPYEQYF. The CDR3 DNA is TGTGCCAGCCTATCCAGAGGGTACCCCTACGAGCAGTACTTC.

The rearrangement joins TRBV5-1 to TRBJ2-7, with D hard to call. V shed 3 bases and J shed 1 base, with 5 bases lying between them. CDR3 length: 12 amino acids. Germline V lookup: CDR1 SGHRS, CDR2 YFSETQ. The CDR3 nucleotides read TGCGCCAGCAGCTCCTCGTCCTACGAGCAGTACTTC. Translating it yields CASSSSSYEQYF.

V usage is TRBV4-1 and J usage is TRBJ1-1; 9 bases are a match to TRBD1. Unmatched junction bases numbered 4, after V lost 1 base and J lost 4 bases. This CDR3 spans 15 amino acids. Germline assignment: CDR1 MGHRA and CDR2 YSYEKL. The CDR3 reads CASSQAVTGGTEAFF. The CDR3 coding sequence is TGCGCCAGCAGCCAAGCGGTGACAGGGGGCACTGAAGCTTTCTTT.

The chain is built from TRBV28 and TRBJ1-2; 7 nucleotides align to TRBD1. The ends lost 6 bases at V and 5 bases at J; junction bases unmatched: 9. The germline V gene has CDR1 MDHEN and CDR2 SYDVKM. The length of the CDR3 is 14 residues. Here the CDR3 reads CASRRTGTVYGYTF. In DNA form, the CDR3 reads TGTGCCAGCAGACGTACCGGGACAGTATATGGCTACACCTTC.

The chain couples TRBV4-1 to TRBJ1-5; 9 nucleotides match TRBD1. Trimming at V came to 0 bases and at J to 7 bases, leaving 7 bases not matched to a gene. The CDR3 spans 16 residues. Germline assignment: CDR1 MGHRA and CDR2 YSYEKL. CDR3 in amino acids: CASSQDPQGAWQPQHF. CDR3 coding DNA: TGCGCCAGCAGCCAAGATCCACAGGGGGCATGGCAGCCCCAGCATTTT.

The chain has TRBV11-2 and TRBJ2-1; D gene uncertain. V was pared by 1 base and J by 0 bases, with 13 bases between. CDR3 length: 17 residues. In germline, CDR1 is SGHAT, CDR2 FQNNGV. DNA for the CDR3: TGTGCCAGCAGCTTAGCTCCGGTCCTGAGCTCCTACAATGAGCAGTTCTTC. It specifies CASSLAPVLSSYNEQFF.

V gene TRBV19 combines with J gene TRBJ1-2; tentative D call: TRBD1 (6 bases). The germline CDR1 and CDR2 sequences are LNHDA and SQIVND (reference sequence). The V end was cut by 5 bases, the J end by 8 bases, with 24 bases between. The CDR3 loop spans 16 amino acids. CDR3 nucleotides: TGTGCCAGTAGTGAAAACGCCGGGACAAGTACGGGCGGCTACACCTTC. This codes for CASSENAGTSTGGYTF.

V and J are TRBV9 and TRBJ1-1; TRBD1 aligns across 7 bases. V lost 4 bases, J lost 0 bases, and 9 bases stayed unmatched. CDR1 is SGDLS, CDR2 YYNGEE, per germline. This CDR3 has 16 amino acids. The CDR3 region has the DNA TGTGCCAGCAGCCCGAGACAGGGAAATCTGAACACTGAAGCTTTCTTT. It codes for CASSPRQGNLNTEAFF.

The rearrangement links TRBV6-1 to TRBJ1-1; D possibly corresponds to TRBD1 (5 bases). This CDR3 spans 14 amino acids. The V end was cut by 2 bases, the J end by 0 bases, with 7 bases between. Looked up from germline, CDR1 is MNHNS and CDR2 is SASEGT. CDR3 DNA: TGTGCCAGCAGTGAAACGGGGGTGAACACTGAAGCTTTCTTT. It specifies CASSETGVNTEAFF.

The chain uses TRBV5-1 and TRBJ2-1; 8 bases agree with TRBD2. Germline-derived CDR1 and CDR2 are SGHRS and YFSETQ. V gave up 0 bases and J gave up 5 bases; unmatched junction bases: 7. There are 16 residues in the CDR3. For the CDR3, the DNA is TGCGCCAGCAGCTTGGCCGTATACGGGGGGGACAATGAGCAGTTCTTC. Its protein is CASSLAVYGGDNEQFF.

The chain couples TRBV4-1 to TRBJ1-5, with D uncertain. Germline V CDR1 and CDR2: MGHRA, YSYEKL. The CDR3 runs 14 residues. Trimming took off 0 bases at V and 7 bases at J, with 10 bases between the two ends. The DNA of the CDR3 is TGCGCCAGCAGCCAAGATTCGATGCGGCAGCCCCAGCATTTT. Its protein is CASSQDSMRQPQHF.

The chain uses TRBV5-1 and TRBJ2-7; a weak D match, TRBD2 (5 bases). Trimming removed 0 bases at V and 0 bases at J, with 10 bases between. The CDR3 is 15 amino acids. Germline-derived CDR1 and CDR2 are SGHRS and YFSETQ. The DNA of the CDR3 is TGCGCCAGCAGCTTGGCTGGGAGTAACTCCTACGAGCAGTACTTC. Residues: CASSLAGSNSYEQYF.

The rearrangement joins TRBV14 to TRBJ1-2; D remains ambiguous. Per germline, CDR1 SGHDN and CDR2 FVKESK. Trimming took off 0 bases at V and 4 bases at J, with 9 bases between the two ends. The CDR3 length is 14 residues. CDR3 coding DNA: TGTGCCAGCAGCCAAGATCGGGGTTTCTATGGCTACACCTTC. Translated: CASSQDRGFYGYTF.

The chain has TRBV29-1 and TRBJ1-2, with TRBD1 matching 7 bases. The length of the CDR3 is 13 residues. Germline CDR1 is SQVTM and CDR2 is ANQGSEA. V shed 6 bases and J 5 bases; nucleotides not matched to a gene: 9. DNA of the CDR3: TGCAGCGTCCCTTCCGGGACAGATTATGGCTACACCTTC. Protein: CSVPSGTDYGYTF.

The chain has TRBV19 and TRBJ1-5; D call uncertain. Looked up from germline, CDR1 is LNHDA and CDR2 is SQIVND (reference sequence). There are 15 residues in the CDR3. Trimming left V 7 bases short and J 1 base short, with 14 bases between. CDR3 sequence (DNA): TGTGCCAGTACAATGGGGAGGCTGAGCAATCAGCCCCAGCATTTT. Its protein product is CASTMGRLSNQPQHF.

The chain uses TRBV7-8 and TRBJ1-1, with TRBD1 matching over 7 bases. The CDR3 extends over 14 amino acids. Germline CDR1 reads SGHVS; CDR2 reads FQNEAQ. Trimming cost V 5 bases and J 1 base; bases outside gene matches: 4. CDR3 coding DNA: TGTGCCAGCAGCATCGGACAGGCGAACACTGAAGCTTTCTTT. Its protein product is CASSIGQANTEAFF.

This chain connects TRBV11-2 to TRBJ1-6; tentative D call: TRBD1 (6 bases). This CDR3 contains 14 residues. The germline V gene has CDR1 SGHAT and CDR2 FQNNGV. V was cut by 5 bases and J by 5 bases, with 10 bases left in between. This CDR3 reads CASSRGQNNSPLHF. CDR3 nucleotides: TGTGCCAGCAGCCGCGGACAGAATAATTCACCCCTCCACTTT.

The chain is built from TRBV7-2 and TRBJ1-5; D perhaps matches TRBD1 (5 bases). Germline V gives CDR1 SGHTA, CDR2 FQGNSA. The CDR3 has 14 residues. Trimming took 5 bases from V and 2 from J, leaving 10 bases between them. CDR3 sequence: CASSRGGGNQPQHF. The CDR3 nucleotides are TGTGCCAGCAGCAGGGGTGGAGGCAATCAGCCCCAGCATTTT.

This chain links TRBV28 with TRBJ1-1; 8 nucleotides match TRBD1. V was pared by 5 bases and J by 7 bases, with 6 bases of the junction left unmatched. From germline, CDR1 is MDHEN and CDR2 SYDVKM. The CDR3 has 13 residues. The CDR3 here is CASSPVQGGEAFF. The CDR3 DNA sequence: TGTGCCAGCAGTCCGGTACAGGGGGGTGAAGCTTTCTTT. Full variable domain (remainder filled in from reference TRBV28 and TRBJ1-1): DVKVTQSSRYLVKRTGEKVFLECVQDMDHENMFWYRQDPGLGLRLIYFSYDVKMKEKGDIPEGYSVSREKKERFSLILESASTNQTSMYLCASSPVQGGEAFFGQGTRLTVV.

This clone occurred a few times. The chain uses TRBV6-6 and TRBJ2-1; no reliable D call. From germline, CDR1 is MNHNY and CDR2 SVGAGI (reference sequence). CDR3 length: 13 amino acids. V was trimmed by 7 bases and J by 4 bases, leaving 11 bases between them. The CDR3 here is CASMGSGYNEQFF. The CDR3 DNA follows: TGTGCCAGCATGGGCTCCGGTTACAATGAGCAGTTCTTC.